This T cell receptor (beta chain) was found in a study of identical twins. This clonotype was seen only a few times. In TCRdb, the 5' RACE reads were re-called with MiXCR into one record per CDR3 protein. The sample lists hundreds of thousands of distinct CDR3 sequences, under 9% occurring once. V lost 5 bases, J lost 1 base, and 14 bases lay in between. The CDR3 loop spans 15 amino acids. These data were likewise used in another study, on yellow fever vaccine responses in identical twins.

Sequences were obtained from PBMCs. The V and J genes are TRBV12-3 or TRBV12-4 and TRBJ1-1, with D possibly being TRBD1 (5 bases). This TCR was recovered from a woman younger than 30 in good health. CDR3 protein: CASSTRQISNTEAFF. For the CDR3, the DNA is TGTGCCAGCAGTACCCGACAGATCTCGAACACTGAAGCTTTCTTT.